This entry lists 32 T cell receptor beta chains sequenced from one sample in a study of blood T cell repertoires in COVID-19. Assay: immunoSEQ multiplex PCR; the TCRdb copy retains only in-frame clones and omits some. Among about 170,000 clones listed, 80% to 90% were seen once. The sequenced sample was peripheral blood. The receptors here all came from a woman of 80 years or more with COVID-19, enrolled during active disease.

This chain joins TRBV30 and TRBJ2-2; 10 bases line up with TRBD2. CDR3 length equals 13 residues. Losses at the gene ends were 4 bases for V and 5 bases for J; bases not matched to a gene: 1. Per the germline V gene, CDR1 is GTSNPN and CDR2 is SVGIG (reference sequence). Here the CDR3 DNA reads TGTGCCTGGACACTAGCGGGAACCGGGGAGCTGTTTTTT. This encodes CAWTLAGTGELFF.

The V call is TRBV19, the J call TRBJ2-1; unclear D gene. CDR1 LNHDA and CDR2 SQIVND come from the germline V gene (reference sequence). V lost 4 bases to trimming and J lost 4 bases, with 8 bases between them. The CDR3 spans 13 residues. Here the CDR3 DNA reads TGTGCCAGTAGTAACCTATATTACAATGAGCAGTTCTTC. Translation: CASSNLYYNEQFF.

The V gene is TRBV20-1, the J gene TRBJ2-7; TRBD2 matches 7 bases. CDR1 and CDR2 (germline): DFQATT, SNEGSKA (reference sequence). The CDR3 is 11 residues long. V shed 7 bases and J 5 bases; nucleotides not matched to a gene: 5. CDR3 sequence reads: CSGGGSDEQYF. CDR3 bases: TGCAGTGGCGGGGGTTCGGACGAGCAGTACTTC.

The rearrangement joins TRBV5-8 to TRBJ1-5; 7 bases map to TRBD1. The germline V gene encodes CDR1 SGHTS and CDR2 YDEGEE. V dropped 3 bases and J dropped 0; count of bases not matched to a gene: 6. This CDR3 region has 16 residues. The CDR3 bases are TGTGCCAGCAGCTGGGGACAGAGGAATAGCAATCAGCCCCAGCATTTT. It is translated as CASSWGQRNSNQPQHF. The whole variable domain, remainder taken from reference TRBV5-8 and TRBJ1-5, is EAGVTQSPTHLIKTRGQQATLRCSPISGHTSVYWYQQALGLGLQFLLWYDEGEERNRGNFPPRFSGRQFPNYSSELNVNALELEDSALYLCASSWGQRNSNQPQHFGDGTRLSIL.

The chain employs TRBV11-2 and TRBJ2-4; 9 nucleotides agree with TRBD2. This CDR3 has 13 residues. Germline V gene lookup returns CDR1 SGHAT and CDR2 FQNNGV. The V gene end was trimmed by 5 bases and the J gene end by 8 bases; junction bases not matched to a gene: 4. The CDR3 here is CASSPAGGYIQYF. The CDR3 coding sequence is TGTGCCAGCAGCCCAGCGGGGGGATACATTCAGTACTTC.

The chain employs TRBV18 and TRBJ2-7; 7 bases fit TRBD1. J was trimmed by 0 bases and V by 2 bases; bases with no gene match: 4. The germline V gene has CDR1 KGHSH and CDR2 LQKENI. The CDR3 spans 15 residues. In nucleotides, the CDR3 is TGTGCCAGCTCACCATTAGGGGGCCGCTCCTACGAGCAGTACTTC. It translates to CASSPLGGRSYEQYF.

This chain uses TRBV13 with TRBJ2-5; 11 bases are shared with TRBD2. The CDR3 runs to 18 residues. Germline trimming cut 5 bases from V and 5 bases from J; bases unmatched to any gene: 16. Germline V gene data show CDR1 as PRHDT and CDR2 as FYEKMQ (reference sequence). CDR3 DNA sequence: TGTGCCAGCAGCAAAAGATTTGGTAGCGGGGGGGCCGGGGAGACCCAGTACTTC. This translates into CASSKRFGSGGAGETQYF.

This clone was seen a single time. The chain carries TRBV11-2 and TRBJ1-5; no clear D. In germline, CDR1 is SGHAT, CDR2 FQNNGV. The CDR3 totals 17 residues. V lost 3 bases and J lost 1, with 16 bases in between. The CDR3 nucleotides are TGTGCCAGCAGCTTTAGGACCGAGACGGGGAGCAATCAGCCCCAGCATTTT. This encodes CASSFRTETGSNQPQHF.

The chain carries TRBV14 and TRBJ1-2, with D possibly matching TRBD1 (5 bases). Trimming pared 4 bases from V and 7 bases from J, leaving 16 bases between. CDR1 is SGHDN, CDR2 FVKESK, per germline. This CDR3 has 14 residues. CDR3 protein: CASSRVPGLGGYTF. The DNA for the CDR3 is TGTGCCAGCAGCCGAGTTCCAGGGCTCGGTGGCTACACCTTC. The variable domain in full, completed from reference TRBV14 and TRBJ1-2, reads EAGVTQFPSHSVIEKGQTVTLRCDPISGHDNLYWYRRVMGKEIKFLLHFVKESKQDESGMPNNRFLAERTGGTYSTLKVQPAELEDSGVYFCASSRVPGLGGYTFGSGTRLTVV.

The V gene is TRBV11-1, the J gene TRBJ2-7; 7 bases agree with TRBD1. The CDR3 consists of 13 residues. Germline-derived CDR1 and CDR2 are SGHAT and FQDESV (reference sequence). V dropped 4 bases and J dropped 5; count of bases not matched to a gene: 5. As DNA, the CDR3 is TGTGCCAGCAGCTCATACAGGGGCGACGAGCAGTACTTC. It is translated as CASSSYRGDEQYF.

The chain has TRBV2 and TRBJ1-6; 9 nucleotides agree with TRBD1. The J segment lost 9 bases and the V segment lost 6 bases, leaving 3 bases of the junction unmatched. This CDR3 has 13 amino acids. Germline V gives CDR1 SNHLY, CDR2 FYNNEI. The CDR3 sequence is CASRGQGFSPLHF. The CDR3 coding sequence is TGTGCCAGCAGAGGACAGGGGTTTTCACCCCTCCACTTT.

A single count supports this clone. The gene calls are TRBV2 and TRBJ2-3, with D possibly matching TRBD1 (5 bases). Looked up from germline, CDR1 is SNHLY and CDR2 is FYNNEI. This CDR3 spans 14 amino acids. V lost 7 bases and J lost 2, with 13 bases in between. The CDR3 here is CASTNFRDTDTQYF. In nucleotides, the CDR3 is TGTGCCAGCACTAATTTCAGGGACACAGATACGCAGTATTTT.

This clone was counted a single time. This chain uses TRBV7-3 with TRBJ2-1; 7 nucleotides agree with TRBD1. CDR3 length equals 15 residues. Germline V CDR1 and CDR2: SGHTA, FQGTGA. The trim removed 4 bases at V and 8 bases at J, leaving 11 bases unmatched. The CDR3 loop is CASSSTGLRSHEQFF. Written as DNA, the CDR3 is TGTGCCAGCAGCTCGACAGGGCTCCGATCCCATGAGCAGTTCTTC.

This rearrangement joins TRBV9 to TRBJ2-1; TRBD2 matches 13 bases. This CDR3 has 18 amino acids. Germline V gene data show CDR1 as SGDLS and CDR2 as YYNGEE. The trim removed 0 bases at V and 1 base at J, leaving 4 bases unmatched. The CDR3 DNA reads TGTGCCAGCAGCGTAGGACTAGCGGGAGGACCATCCTACAATGAGCAGTTCTTC. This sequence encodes CASSVGLAGGPSYNEQFF.

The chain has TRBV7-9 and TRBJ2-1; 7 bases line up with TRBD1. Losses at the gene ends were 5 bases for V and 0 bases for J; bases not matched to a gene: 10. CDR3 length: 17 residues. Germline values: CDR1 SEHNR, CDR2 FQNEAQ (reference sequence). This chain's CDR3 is CASSPKTGRSSYNEQFF. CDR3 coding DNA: TGTGCCAGCAGCCCTAAGACAGGGCGAAGCTCCTACAATGAGCAGTTCTTC.

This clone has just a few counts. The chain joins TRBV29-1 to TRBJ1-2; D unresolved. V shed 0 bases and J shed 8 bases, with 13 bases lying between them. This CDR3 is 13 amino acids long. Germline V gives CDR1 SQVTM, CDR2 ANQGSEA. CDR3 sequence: CSVEDHGRRGYTF. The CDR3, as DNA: TGCAGCGTTGAAGATCATGGTCGGAGGGGCTACACCTTC.

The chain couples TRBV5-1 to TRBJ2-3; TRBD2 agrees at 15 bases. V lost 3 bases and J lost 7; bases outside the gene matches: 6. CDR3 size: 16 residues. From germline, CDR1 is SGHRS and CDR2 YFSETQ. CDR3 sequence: CASSWGTSGRLNTQYF. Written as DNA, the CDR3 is TGCGCCAGCAGCTGGGGGACTAGCGGGAGGTTGAATACGCAGTATTTT.

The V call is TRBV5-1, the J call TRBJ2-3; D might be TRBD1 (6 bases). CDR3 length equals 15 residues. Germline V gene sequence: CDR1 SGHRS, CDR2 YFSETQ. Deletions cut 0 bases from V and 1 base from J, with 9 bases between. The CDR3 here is CASSLGTVGTDTQYF. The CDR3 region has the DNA TGCGCCAGCAGCTTGGGGACAGTGGGCACAGATACGCAGTATTTT.

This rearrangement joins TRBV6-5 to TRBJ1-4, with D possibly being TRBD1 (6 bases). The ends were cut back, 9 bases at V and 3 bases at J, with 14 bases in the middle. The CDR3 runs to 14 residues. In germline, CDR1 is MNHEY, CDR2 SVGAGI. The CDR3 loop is CASVQGLPNEKLFF. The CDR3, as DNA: TGTGCCAGTGTACAGGGTTTACCTAATGAAAAACTGTTTTTT.

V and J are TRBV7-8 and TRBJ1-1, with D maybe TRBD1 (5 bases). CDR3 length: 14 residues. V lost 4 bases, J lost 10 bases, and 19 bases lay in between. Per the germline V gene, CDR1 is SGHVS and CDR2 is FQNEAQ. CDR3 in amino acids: CASSSPFREGRAFF. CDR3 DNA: TGTGCCAGCAGCTCCCCCTTCCGGGAGGGGCGAGCTTTCTTT.

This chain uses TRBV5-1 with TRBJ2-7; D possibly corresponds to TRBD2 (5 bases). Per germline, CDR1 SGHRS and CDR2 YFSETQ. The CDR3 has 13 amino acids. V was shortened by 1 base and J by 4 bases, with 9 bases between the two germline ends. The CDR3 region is CASSLRSGYEQYF. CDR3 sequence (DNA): TGCGCCAGCAGCTTGCGGTCGGGATACGAGCAGTACTTC.

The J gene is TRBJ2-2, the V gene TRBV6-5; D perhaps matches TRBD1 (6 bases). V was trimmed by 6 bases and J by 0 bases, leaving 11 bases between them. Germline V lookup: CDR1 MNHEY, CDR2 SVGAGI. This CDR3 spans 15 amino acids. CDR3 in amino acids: CASRTGTTNTGELFF. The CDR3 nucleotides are TGTGCCAGCAGAACCGGGACAACGAACACCGGGGAGCTGTTTTTT.

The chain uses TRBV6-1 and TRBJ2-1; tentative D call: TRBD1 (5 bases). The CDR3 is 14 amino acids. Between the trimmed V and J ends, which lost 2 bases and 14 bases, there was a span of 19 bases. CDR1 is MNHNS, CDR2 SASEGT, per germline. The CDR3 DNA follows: TGTGCCAGCAGTGAAATTGGGGCGGACGGCAGAAAGTTCTTC. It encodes CASSEIGADGRKFF.

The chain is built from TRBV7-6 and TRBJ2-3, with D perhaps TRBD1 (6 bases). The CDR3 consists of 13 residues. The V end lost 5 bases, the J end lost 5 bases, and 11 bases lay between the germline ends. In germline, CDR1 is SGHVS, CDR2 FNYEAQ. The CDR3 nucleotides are TGTGCCAGCAGCGTACGGGACATAGATACGCAGTATTTT. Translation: CASSVRDIDTQYF.

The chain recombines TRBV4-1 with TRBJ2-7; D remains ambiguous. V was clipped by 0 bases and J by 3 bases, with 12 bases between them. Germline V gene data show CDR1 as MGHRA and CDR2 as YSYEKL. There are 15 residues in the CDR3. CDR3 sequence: CASSQEIRQNYEQYF. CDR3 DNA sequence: TGCGCCAGCAGCCAAGAGATCAGGCAGAACTACGAGCAGTACTTC.

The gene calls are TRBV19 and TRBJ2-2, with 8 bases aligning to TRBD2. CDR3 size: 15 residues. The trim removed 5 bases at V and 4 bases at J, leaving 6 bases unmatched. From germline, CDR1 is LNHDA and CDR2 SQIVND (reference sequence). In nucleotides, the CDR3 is TGTGCCAGTAGTGTTCATAGCGGGACCACCGGGGAGCTGTTTTTT. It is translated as CASSVHSGTTGELFF.

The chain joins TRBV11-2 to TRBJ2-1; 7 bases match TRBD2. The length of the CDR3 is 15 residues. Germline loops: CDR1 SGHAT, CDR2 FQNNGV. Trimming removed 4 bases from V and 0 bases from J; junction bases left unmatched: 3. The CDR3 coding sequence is TGTGCCAGCAGCTCGGGACTACCCTCCTACAATGAGCAGTTCTTC. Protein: CASSSGLPSYNEQFF.

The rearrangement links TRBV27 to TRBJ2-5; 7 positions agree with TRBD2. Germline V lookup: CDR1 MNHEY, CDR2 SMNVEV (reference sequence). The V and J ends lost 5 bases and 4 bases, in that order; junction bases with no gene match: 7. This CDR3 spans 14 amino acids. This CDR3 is CASSLQRTRETQYF. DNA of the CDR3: TGTGCCAGCAGTCTTCAGAGGACTAGAGAGACCCAGTACTTC.

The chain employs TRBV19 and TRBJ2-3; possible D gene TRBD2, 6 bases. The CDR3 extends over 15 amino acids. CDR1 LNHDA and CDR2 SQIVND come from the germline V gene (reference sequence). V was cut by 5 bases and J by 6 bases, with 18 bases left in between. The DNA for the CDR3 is TGTGCCAGTAGTGTACTAGCCTCTGGGGTGGATACGCAGTATTTT. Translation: CASSVLASGVDTQYF. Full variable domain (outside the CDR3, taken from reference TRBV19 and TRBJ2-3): DGGITQSPKYLFRKEGQNVTLSCEQNLNHDAMYWYRQDPGQGLRLIYYSQIVNDFQKGDIAEGYSVSREKKESFPLTVTSAQKNPTAFYLCASSVLASGVDTQYFGPGTRLTVL.

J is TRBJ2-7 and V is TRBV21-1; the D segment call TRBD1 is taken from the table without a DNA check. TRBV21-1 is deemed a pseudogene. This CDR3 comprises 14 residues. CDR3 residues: CASSQEDRGYEQYF. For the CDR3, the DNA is TGTGCCAGCAGCCAAGAGGACAGGGGGTACGAGCAGTACTTC.

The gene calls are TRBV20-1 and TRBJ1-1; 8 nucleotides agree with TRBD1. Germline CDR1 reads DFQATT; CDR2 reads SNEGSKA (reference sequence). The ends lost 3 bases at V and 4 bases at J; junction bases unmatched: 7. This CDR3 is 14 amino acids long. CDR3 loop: CSASGETGGTEAFF. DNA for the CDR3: TGCAGTGCTAGTGGAGAAACAGGGGGCACTGAAGCTTTCTTT.

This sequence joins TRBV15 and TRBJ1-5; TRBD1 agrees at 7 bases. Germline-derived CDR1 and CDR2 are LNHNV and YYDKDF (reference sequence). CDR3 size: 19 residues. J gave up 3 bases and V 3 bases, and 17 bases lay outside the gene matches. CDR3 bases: TGTGCCACCAGCAGCACCGAGAACGTAGGGGGCGATGACAATCAGCCCCAGCATTTT. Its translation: CATSSTENVGGDDNQPQHF.